This T cell receptor (beta chain) was identified in a study of blood T cell repertoires in COVID-19. Whole-study context: The analysed material was cDNA or gDNA that came from T cells, B-cell-depleted T cells, or PBMCs.

There are 15 residues in the CDR3. The V segment lost 6 bases and the J segment 5 bases; nucleotides outside the gene matches: 11. Germline-derived CDR1 and CDR2 are MNHEY and SVGAGI. As originally analysed: Estimates of nucleated cell counts were drawn from the amplification of reference gene primers. Sequencing used immunoSEQ multiplex PCR; TCRdb keeps in-frame clones, though not all of them. That table furnishes V, J and clone size, whereas the DNA furnished D and trimming. The sample lists about 120,000 clones; 85% to 90% were seen once. The rearrangement links TRBV6-5 to TRBJ1-1; 8 bases fit TRBD1. Sequenced: peripheral blood. The receptor was isolated from a man aged 65 to 79 with active or convalescent COVID-19. DNA for the CDR3: TGTGCCAGCAGGCCTTTAGACAGGGGAAGTACTGAAGCTTTCTTT. As protein: CASRPLDRGSTEAFF.